These 2 T cell receptor beta chains originate from one sample sequenced in a study of sequential checkpoint blockade in melanoma. Profiled with immunoSEQ multiplex PCR; TCRdb holds only in-frame clones, not every one. The sample has approximately 13,000 clones, approximately 74% seen once; the top ten hold about 25%. Treatment indicated: randomized to nivolumab then ipilimumab (arm A) or the reverse (arm B). Source: CD8+ T cells sorted from blood (inferred from file names), taken from a patient given nivolumab and ipilimumab in sequence. These receptors all stem from a human donor with melanoma.

This rearrangement joins TRBV6-4 to TRBJ1-1, with 7 positions matching TRBD1. Germline trimming cut 5 bases from V and 6 bases from J; bases unmatched to any gene: 9. The germline V gene has CDR1 MRHNA and CDR2 SNTAGT. The CDR3 length is 14 residues. The CDR3 DNA is TGTGCCAGCAGTTTGCAACAGGGGATCTCTGAAGCTTTCTTT. This sequence encodes CASSLQQGISEAFF.

J is TRBJ1-4 and V is TRBV7-9; D unclear. Trimming took off 4 bases at V and 8 bases at J, with 11 bases between the two ends. Germline CDR1 reads SEHNR; CDR2 reads FQNEAQ (reference sequence). The CDR3 totals 13 residues. The CDR3 region is CASSSPFGEKLFF. Written as DNA, the CDR3 is TGTGCCAGCAGCTCACCCTTCGGGGAAAAACTGTTTTTT.